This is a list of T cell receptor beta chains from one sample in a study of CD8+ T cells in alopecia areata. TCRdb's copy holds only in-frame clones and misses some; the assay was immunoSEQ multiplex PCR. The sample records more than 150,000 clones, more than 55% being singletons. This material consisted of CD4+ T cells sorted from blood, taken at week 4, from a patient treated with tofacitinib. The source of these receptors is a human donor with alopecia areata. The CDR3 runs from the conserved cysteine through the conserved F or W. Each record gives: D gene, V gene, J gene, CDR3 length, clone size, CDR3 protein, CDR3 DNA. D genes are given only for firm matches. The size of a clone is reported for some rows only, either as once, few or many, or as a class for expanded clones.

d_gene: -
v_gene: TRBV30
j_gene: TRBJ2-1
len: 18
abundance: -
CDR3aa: CAWSVLIGGRRSYNEQFF
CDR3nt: TGTGCCTGGAGTGTATTGATCGGGGGGCGACGCTCCTACAATGAGCAGTTCTTC

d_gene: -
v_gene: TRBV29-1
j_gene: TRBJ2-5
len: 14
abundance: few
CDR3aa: CSVSFGTAQETQYF
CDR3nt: TGCAGCGTTAGCTTTGGGACTGCACAAGAGACCCAGTACTTC

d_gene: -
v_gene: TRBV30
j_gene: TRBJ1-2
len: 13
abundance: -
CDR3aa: CAWKPPGDGGYTF
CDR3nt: TGTGCCTGGAAGCCCCCAGGGGATGGTGGCTACACCTTC

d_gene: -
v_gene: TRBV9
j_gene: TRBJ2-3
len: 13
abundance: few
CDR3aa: CASSVARTDTQYF
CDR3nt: TGTGCCAGCAGCGTAGCGCGCACAGATACGCAGTATTTT

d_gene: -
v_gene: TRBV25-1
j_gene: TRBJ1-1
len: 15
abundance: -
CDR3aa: CASSPGGFSGTEAFF
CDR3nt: TGTGCCAGCAGTCCCGGAGGTTTCTCGGGCACTGAAGCTTTCTTT

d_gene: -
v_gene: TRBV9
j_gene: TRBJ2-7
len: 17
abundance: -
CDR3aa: CASSVGVRGDTAYEQYF
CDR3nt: TGTGCCAGCAGCGTAGGTGTTAGGGGGGACACCGCCTACGAGCAGTACTTC

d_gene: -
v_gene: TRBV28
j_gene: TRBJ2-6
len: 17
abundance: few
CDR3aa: CASSLGTALSGANVLTF
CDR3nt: TGTGCCAGCAGTTTAGGAACGGCCCTGTCTGGGGCCAACGTCCTGACTTTC

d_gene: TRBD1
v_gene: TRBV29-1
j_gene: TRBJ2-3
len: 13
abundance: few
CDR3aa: CSTGTGYTDTQYF
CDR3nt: TGCAGCACCGGGACAGGCTACACAGATACGCAGTATTTT

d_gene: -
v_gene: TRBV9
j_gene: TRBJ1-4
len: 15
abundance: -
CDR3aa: CASSAVQGTNEKLFF
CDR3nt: TGTGCCAGCAGCGCCGTACAGGGAACTAATGAAAAACTGTTTTTT

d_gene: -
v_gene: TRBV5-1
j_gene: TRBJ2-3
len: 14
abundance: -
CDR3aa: CASSLALPTDTQYF
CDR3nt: TGCGCCAGCAGCTTGGCCCTCCCCACAGATACGCAGTATTTT

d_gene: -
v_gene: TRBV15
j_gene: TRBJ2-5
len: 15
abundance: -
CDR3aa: CATSRDQGLQETQYF
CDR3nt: TGTGCCACCAGCAGAGATCAGGGGCTCCAAGAGACCCAGTACTTC

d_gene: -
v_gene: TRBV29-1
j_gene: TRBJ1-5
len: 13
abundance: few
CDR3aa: CSVSENSNQPQHF
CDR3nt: TGCAGCGTTTCGGAAAACTCGAATCAGCCCCAGCATTTT

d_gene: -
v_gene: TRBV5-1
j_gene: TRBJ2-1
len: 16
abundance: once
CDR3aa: CASSSTTGSLYNEQFF
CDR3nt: TGCGCCAGCAGCTCCACCACAGGGAGCCTCTACAATGAGCAGTTCTTC

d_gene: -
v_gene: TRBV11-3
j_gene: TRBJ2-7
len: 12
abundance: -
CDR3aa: CASSGDSYEQYF
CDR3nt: TGTGCCAGCAGCGGGGATTCCTACGAGCAGTACTTC

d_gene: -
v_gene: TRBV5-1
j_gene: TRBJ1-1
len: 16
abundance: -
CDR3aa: CASSSGVLGWYTEAFF
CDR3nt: TGCGCCAGCAGCTCAGGGGTCTTGGGTTGGTACACTGAAGCTTTCTTT

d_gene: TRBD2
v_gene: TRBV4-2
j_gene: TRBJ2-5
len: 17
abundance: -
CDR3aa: CASSQATQRGGGETQYF
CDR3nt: TGTGCCAGCAGCCAAGCAACCCAGCGGGGGGGCGGGGAGACCCAGTACTTC

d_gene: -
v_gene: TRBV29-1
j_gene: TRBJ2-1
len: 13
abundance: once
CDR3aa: CSVKNFPTGEQFF
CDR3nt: TGCAGCGTTAAAAACTTCCCTACTGGGGAGCAGTTCTTC

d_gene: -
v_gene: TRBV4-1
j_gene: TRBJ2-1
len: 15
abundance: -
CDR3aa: CASSQDGYRDSEQFF
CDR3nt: TGCGCCAGCAGCCAAGATGGGTACAGGGACTCTGAGCAGTTCTTC

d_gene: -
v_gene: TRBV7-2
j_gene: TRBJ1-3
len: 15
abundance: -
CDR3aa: CASSLQGSSGNTIYF
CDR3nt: TGTGCCAGCAGCTTACAGGGGTCTTCAGGAAACACCATATATTTT

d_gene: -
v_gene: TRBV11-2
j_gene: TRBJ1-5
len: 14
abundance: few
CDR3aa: CASSLEPGNQPQHF
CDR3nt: TGTGCCAGCAGCTTAGAACCAGGCAATCAGCCCCAGCATTTT

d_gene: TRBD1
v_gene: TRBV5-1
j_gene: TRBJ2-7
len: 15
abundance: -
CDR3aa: CASSPPGTGRYEQYF
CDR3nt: TGCGCCAGCAGCCCCCCCGGGACAGGGCGGTACGAGCAGTACTTC

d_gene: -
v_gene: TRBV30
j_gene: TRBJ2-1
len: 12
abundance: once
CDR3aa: CAWSGNGNEQFF
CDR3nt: TGTGCCTGGAGTGGTAATGGTAATGAGCAGTTCTTC

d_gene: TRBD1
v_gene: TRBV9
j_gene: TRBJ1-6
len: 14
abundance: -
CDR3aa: CASNRDRANSPLHF
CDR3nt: TGTGCCAGCAACCGGGACAGAGCTAATTCACCCCTCCACTTT

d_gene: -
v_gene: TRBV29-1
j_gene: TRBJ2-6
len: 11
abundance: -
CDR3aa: CSVSGANVLTF
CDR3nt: TGCAGCGTTTCTGGGGCCAACGTCCTGACTTTC

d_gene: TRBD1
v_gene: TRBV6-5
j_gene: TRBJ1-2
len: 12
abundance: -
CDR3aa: CASSTSGGGYTF
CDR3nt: TGTGCCAGCAGTACATCAGGGGGTGGCTACACCTTC

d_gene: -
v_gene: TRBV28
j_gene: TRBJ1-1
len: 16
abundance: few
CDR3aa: CASSFTRQDPNTEAFF
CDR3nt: TGTGCCAGCAGTTTTACCCGGCAGGATCCGAACACTGAAGCTTTCTTT

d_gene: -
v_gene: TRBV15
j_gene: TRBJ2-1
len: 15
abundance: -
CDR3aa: CATSRDRGQYNEQFF
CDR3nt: TGTGCCACCAGCAGAGATCGTGGGCAGTACAATGAGCAGTTCTTC

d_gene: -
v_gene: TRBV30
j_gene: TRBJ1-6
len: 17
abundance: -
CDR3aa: CAWSSQRTHSYNSPLHF
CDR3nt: TGTGCCTGGAGCAGCCAGAGGACTCACTCCTATAATTCACCCCTCCACTTT

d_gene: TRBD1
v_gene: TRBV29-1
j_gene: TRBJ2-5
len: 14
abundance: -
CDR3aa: CSVRLTGPSETQYF
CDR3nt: TGCAGCGTACGCTTGACAGGGCCTAGCGAGACCCAGTACTTC

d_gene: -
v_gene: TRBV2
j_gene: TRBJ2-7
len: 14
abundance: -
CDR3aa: CASRVGTEPYEQYF
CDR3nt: TGTGCCAGCAGGGTGGGGACGGAGCCCTACGAGCAGTACTTC

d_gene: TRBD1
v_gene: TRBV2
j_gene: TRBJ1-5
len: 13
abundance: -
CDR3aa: CASGGGGNQPQHF
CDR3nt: TGTGCCAGTGGAGGGGGCGGCAATCAGCCCCAGCATTTT

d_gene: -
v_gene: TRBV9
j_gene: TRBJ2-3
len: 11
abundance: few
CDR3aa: CASSIRDTQYF
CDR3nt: TGTGCCAGCAGCATCCGCGATACGCAGTATTTT

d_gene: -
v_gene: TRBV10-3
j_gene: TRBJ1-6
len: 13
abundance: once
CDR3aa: CAISDLRGAPLHF
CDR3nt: TGTGCCATCAGTGACCTCAGAGGGGCACCCCTCCACTTT

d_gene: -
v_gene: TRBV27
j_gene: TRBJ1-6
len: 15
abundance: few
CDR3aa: CASSSQIPLSSPLHF
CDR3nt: TGTGCCAGCAGTTCCCAGATCCCGTTGAGTTCACCCCTCCACTTT

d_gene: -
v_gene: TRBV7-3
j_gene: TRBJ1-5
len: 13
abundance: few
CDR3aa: CASSLMGGQPQHF
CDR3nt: TGTGCCAGCAGCTTAATGGGGGGCCAGCCCCAGCATTTT

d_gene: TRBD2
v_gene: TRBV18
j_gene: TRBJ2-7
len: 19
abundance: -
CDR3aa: CASSPPASGGSTQRYEQYF
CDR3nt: TGTGCCAGCTCACCACCGGCTAGCGGGGGGAGCACTCAACGTTACGAGCAGTACTTC

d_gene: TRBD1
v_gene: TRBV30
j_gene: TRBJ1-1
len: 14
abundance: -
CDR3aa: CACDLRDSHTEAFF
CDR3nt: TGTGCCTGTGATCTCCGGGACAGTCACACTGAAGCTTTCTTT

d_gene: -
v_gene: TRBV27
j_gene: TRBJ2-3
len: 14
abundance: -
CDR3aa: CASSWLASSDTQYF
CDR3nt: TGTGCCAGCAGTTGGCTAGCTTCGTCAGATACGCAGTATTTT

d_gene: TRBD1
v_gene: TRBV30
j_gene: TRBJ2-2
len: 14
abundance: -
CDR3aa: CAWRGTGTTGELFF
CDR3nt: TGTGCCTGGAGGGGGACAGGGACGACCGGGGAGCTGTTTTTT

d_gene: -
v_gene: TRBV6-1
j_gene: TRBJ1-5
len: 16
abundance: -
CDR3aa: CASSEVGGARAQPQHF
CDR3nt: TGTGCCAGCAGTGAAGTTGGAGGGGCTCGTGCCCAGCCCCAGCATTTT

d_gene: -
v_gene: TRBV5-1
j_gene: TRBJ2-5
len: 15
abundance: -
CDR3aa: CASSSSGRGQETQYF
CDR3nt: TGCGCCAGCAGCTCATCGGGCAGGGGCCAAGAGACCCAGTACTTC

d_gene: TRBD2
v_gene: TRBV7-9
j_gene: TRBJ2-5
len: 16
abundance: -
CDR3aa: CASSLVLAGAQETQYF
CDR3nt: TGTGCCAGCAGCTTAGTACTAGCGGGAGCCCAAGAGACCCAGTACTTC

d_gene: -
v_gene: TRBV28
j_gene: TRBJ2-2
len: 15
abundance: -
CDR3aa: CASSSTQIAHGELFF
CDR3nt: TGTGCCAGCAGTTCCACGCAGATTGCCCACGGGGAGCTGTTTTTT

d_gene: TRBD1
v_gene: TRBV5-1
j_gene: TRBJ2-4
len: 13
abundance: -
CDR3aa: CASSPGQGNIQYF
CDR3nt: TGCGCCAGCAGCCCCGGACAGGGGAACATTCAGTACTTC

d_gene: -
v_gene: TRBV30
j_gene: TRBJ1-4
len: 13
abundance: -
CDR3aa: CACNPGGEQKLFF
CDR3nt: TGTGCCTGTAACCCCGGAGGTGAACAAAAACTGTTTTTT

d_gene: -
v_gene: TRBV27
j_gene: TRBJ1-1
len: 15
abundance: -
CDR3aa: CASSSPRGTNTEAFF
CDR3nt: TGTGCCAGCAGTTCCCCCCGCGGTACGAACACTGAAGCTTTCTTT

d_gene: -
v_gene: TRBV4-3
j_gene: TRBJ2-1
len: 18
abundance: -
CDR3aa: CASSHPTAGNIPYNEQFF
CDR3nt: TGCGCCAGCAGCCACCCCACGGCCGGGAATATCCCCTACAATGAGCAGTTCTTC

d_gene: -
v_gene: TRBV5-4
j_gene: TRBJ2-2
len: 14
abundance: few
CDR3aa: CASSPGSGSGELFF
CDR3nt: TGTGCCAGCAGCCCCGGCTCGGGGTCCGGGGAGCTGTTTTTT

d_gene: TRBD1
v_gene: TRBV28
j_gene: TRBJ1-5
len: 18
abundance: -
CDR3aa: CASSLRGKTSDSNQPQHF
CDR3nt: TGTGCCAGCAGTCTCAGGGGGAAGACGTCGGATAGCAATCAGCCCCAGCATTTT

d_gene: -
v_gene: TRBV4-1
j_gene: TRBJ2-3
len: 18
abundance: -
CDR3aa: CASSQDVGTGFSTDTQYF
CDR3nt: TGCGCCAGCAGCCAAGATGTCGGAACAGGTTTTAGCACAGATACGCAGTATTTT

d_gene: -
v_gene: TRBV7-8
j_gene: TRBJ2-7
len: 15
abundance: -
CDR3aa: CASSPMGGATYEQYF
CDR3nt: TGTGCCAGCAGCCCTATGGGCGGGGCCACCTACGAGCAGTACTTC

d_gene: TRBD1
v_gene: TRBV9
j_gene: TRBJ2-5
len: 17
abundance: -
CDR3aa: CASSAQTGAVYEETQYF
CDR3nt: TGTGCCAGCAGCGCCCAGACAGGGGCCGTCTATGAGGAGACCCAGTACTTC

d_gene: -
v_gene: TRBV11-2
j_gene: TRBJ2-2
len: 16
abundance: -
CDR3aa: CASSQQGGRNTGELFF
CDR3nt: TGTGCCAGCAGCCAACAAGGGGGGCGCAACACCGGGGAGCTGTTTTTT